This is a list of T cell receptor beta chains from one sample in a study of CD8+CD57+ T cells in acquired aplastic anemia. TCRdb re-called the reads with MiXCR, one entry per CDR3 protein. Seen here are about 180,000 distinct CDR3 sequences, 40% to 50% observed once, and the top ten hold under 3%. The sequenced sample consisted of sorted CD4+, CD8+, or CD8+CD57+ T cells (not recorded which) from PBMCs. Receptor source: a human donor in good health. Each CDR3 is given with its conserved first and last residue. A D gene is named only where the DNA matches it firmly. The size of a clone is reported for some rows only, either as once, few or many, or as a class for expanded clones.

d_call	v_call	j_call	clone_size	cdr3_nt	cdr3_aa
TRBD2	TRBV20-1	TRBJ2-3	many	TGCAGTGCTAACTTGAGGGAGGGAGTCACAGATACGCAGTATTTT	CSANLREGVTDTQYF
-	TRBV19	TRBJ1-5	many	TGTGCCACCTCTAAGGGGAACCAGCCCCAGCATTTT	CATSKGNQPQHF
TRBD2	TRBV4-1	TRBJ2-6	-	TGCGCCAGCAGCCAAGCGACTAGCTGGAGACCTGGGGCCAACGTCCTGACTTTC	CASSQATSWRPGANVLTF
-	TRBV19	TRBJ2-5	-	TGTGCCAGTAGTATATGGAAGGGTTATGAGACCCAGTACTTC	CASSIWKGYETQYF
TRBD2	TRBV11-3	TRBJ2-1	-	TGTGCCAGCAGCTCGACTAGCGGGATCAATGAGCAGTTCTTC	CASSSTSGINEQFF
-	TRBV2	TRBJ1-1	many	TGTGCCAGCAGCCAACAGGCGGTGGTCACTGAAGCTTTCTTT	CASSQQAVVTEAFF
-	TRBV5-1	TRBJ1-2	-	TGCGCCAGCAGCTTTGGGGGAGCTAGCTATGGCTACACCTTC	CASSFGGASYGYTF
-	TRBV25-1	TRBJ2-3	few	TGTGCCAGCAGTGATCCCGGGTCGGATACGCAGTATTTT	CASSDPGSDTQYF
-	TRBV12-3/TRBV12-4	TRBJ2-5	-	TGTGCCAGCAGTTATCGGGAGACCCAGTACTTC	CASSYRETQYF
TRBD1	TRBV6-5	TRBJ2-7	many	TGTGCCAGCAGTTACTTGAGGTCCGGGACAGGGTACGAGCAGTACTTC	CASSYLRSGTGYEQYF
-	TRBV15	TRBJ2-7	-	TGTGCCACCAGCAGCGGAGAACAGGGTTCCTACGAGCAGTACTTC	CATSSGEQGSYEQYF
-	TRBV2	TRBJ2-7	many	TGTGCCGGGGCCAAACAGGGAACTGGCTACGAGCAGTACTTC	CAGAKQGTGYEQYF
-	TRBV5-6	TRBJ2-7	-	TGTGCCAGCAGCGGGACACCCCTCGCCGAGCAGTACTTC	CASSGTPLAEQYF
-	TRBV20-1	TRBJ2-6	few	TGCAGTGCTAGAGGGGACTCTGGGGCCAACGTCCTGACTTTC	CSARGDSGANVLTF
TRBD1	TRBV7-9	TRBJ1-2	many	TGTGCCAGCAGCATAGCTGGGACAGTCGGGCTTGGCTACACCTTC	CASSIAGTVGLGYTF
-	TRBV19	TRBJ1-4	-	TGTGCCAGTAGTCCGTCAAAGAAGACTAATGAAAAACTGTTTTTT	CASSPSKKTNEKLFF
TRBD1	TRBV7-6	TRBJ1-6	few	TGTGCCAGCAGCCCTGGGACAGGGGAGCATTCACCCCTCCACTTT	CASSPGTGEHSPLHF
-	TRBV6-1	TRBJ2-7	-	TGTGCCAGCAGCAGCACAGGGACCTACGAGCAGTACTTC	CASSSTGTYEQYF
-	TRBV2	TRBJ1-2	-	TGTGCCGGCAGTGCCTCCGGAGGGGGGAACTATGGCTACACCTTC	CAGSASGGGNYGYTF
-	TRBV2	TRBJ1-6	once	TGTGCCAGCATTGATTACGATTCACCCCTCCACTTT	CASIDYDSPLHF
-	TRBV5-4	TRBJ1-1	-	TGTGCCAGCAGCCCCGACCCGGGGGCTGAAGCTTTCTTT	CASSPDPGAEAFF
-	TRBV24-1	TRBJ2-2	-	TGTGCCACCAGTGATGCCTCAAGAAGTACGAACACCGGGGAGCTGTTTTTT	CATSDASRSTNTGELFF
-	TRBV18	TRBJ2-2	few	TGTGCCAGCTCACCACAGGGACCCGGGGAGCTGTTTTTT	CASSPQGPGELFF
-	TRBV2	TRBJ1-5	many	TGTGCCGTAAAGGTGGGGGAGGTGGGCAATCAGCCCCAGCATTTT	CAVKVGEVGNQPQHF
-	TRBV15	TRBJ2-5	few	TGTGCCACCAGCAGAGTTGGTCGCGAAGAGACCCAGTACTTC	CATSRVGREETQYF
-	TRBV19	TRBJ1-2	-	TGTGCCAGTACGGATCTGCCTGACTATGGCTACACCTTC	CASTDLPDYGYTF
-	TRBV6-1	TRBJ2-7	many	TGTGCCAGCAGAAGCCGGGACACGGGGTTCCAGCAGTACTTC	CASRSRDTGFQQYF
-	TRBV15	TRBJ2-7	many	TGTGCCACCAGCAGAGACACACACTCCTACGAGCAGTACTTC	CATSRDTHSYEQYF
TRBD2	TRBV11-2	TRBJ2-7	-	TGTGCCAGCAGCTTGACTAGCGGGACCCTAAGCTCCTACGAGCAGTACTTC	CASSLTSGTLSSYEQYF
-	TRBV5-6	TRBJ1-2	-	TGTGCCAGCAGCCGGGGGGCGTATGGCTACACCTTC	CASSRGAYGYTF
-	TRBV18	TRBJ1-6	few	TGTGCCAGCTCACGTATGGGACACGAAGATTCACCCCTCCACTTT	CASSRMGHEDSPLHF
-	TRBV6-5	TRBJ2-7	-	TGTGCCAGCAGTTACTCCGGACTGGACTACGAGCAGTACTTC	CASSYSGLDYEQYF
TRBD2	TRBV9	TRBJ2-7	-	TGTGCCAGCAGCGCGACTAGCGGGACTTCGCTCGAGCAGTACTTC	CASSATSGTSLEQYF